Below are 18 T cell receptor beta chains sequenced from a single sample in a study of tumor and adjacent non-tumor tissue in lung cancer. A modified ARM-PCR protocol with three rounds of nested PCR amplified TCRbeta. TCRdb re-called the multiplex PCR reads with MiXCR, one entry per CDR3 protein. The repertoire consists of tens of thousands of distinct CDR3 sequences, with 67% occurring once and the leading ten covering approximately 20%. No cell sorting was done before RNA was extracted from the tissue. Sequencing was carried out using lung tumor tissue. The receptor set was obtained from a man in his sixties with non-small cell lung cancer.

About this clonotype: One junction end does not reproduce the germline sequence, and a read error may be involved. V is TRBV6-1 and J is TRBJ1-1; TRBD1 aligns across 7 bases. The CDR3 covers 16 residues. Germline lookup yields CDR1 MNHNS and CDR2 SASEGT. CDR3 in DNA: TGTGCCAGCAGACACGGGACAGCCATCATGGGAACTGAGGCTTTCTTT. It specifies CASRHGTAIMGTEAFF.

About this clonotype itself: This is likely a read error, given that the CDR3 carries no conserved phenylalanine or tryptophan at its end. The chain employs TRBV12-3 or TRBV12-4 and TRBJ2-2, with a tentative D call TRBD1 (6 bases). The CDR3 totals 16 residues. Trimming shortened V by 7 bases and J by 2 bases, and 17 bases separated the two germline ends. CDR3 bases: TGTGCCAGCACCCCACGGAGGACAGAAAACACCGGGGAGCTGTTTTTA. This translates into CASTPRRTENTGELFL.

This clonotype has just a few counts. The rearrangement uses TRBV6-5 and TRBJ1-2; maybe TRBD1 (5 bases). The V end lost 1 base, the J end lost 7 bases, and 10 bases lay between the germline ends. CDR3 size: 13 residues. CDR1 is MNHEY and CDR2 is SVGAGI in the germline V gene. The CDR3 spells CASSYFDRGGYTF. The DNA for the CDR3 is TGTGCCAGCAGTTACTTTGACAGAGGTGGCTACACCTTC.

In this sample, this clonotype turned up a few times. The junction differs from germline at one of its ends, possibly a read error. V is TRBV11-3 and J is TRBJ2-1; 14 nucleotides agree with TRBD2. Germline loops: CDR1 SGHNT, CDR2 YENEEA. This CDR3 comprises 17 residues. This CDR3 is CASNPGLAGESGNEQSF. The CDR3, as DNA: TGTGCCAGCAACCCGGGACTAGCGGGGGAGTCGGGGAATGAGCAGTCCTTC.

Concerning this clonotype: It may be a read error: a sequence one base away is much more abundant. Without the conserved terminal phenylalanine or tryptophan, this CDR3 likely stems from a read error. V usage is TRBV11-2 and J usage is TRBJ2-5; D gene unclear. Trimming pared 0 bases from V and 4 bases from J, leaving 12 bases between. The CDR3 contains 15 residues. CDR1 SGHAT and CDR2 FQNNGV come from the germline V gene. The CDR3, as DNA: TGTGCCAGCAGCTTAGATCCAAGCCGTACAGAGACCCAGTACTTA. This gives the protein CASSLDPSRTETQYL.

Regarding this clonotype: Because the CDR3 is missing its conserved closing phenylalanine or tryptophan, this is likely a read error. The rearrangement links TRBV7-8 to TRBJ2-5; tentatively, D is TRBD1 (6 bases). CDR3 size: 16 residues. The germline V and J ends were trimmed by 5 bases and 3 bases, with 19 bases remaining between them. From germline, CDR1 is SGHVS and CDR2 FQNEAQ. Here the CDR3 DNA reads TGTGCCAGCAGCCGAAACCCCACAGGGTTGGAAGAGACCCAGTACTCC. Protein sequence: CASSRNPTGLEETQYS.

This clonotype was recorded at least ten times. The chain couples TRBV12-3 or TRBV12-4 to TRBJ2-2; 11 positions match TRBD2. The CDR3 contains 15 residues. J lost 7 bases, V lost 7 bases, and 8 bases had no gene match. CDR3 nucleotide sequence: TGTGCCAGCAACACCGTAGCGGGGGGGCTCGGGGAGCTGTTTTTT. As protein: CASNTVAGGLGELFF.

This clonotype was counted ten times or more. This CDR3 is CASSYTENDRASSGANVLTF. The CDR3 coding sequence is TGTGCCAGCAGTTACACTGAGAACGACAGGGCGAGCTCTGGGGCCAACGTCCTGACTTTC. V gene TRBV6-5 combines with J gene TRBJ2-6; TRBD1 matches at 7 bases. This CDR3 has 20 residues. Germline CDR1 is MNHEY and CDR2 is SVGAGI. V gave up 2 bases and J gave up 0 bases; unmatched junction bases: 13.

A word on this clonotype: The conserved phenylalanine or tryptophan normally closing the CDR3 is absent here, so this likely arose from a read error. This chain uses TRBV7-9 with TRBJ1-2, with D unclear. The V end lost 2 bases, the J end lost 8 bases, and 6 bases lay between the germline ends. The germline V gene has CDR1 SEHNR and CDR2 FQNEAQ (reference sequence). The CDR3 is 11 residues long. CDR3 protein: CASSLTGGYTI. The CDR3 coding sequence is TGTGCCAGCAGCTTAACGGGAGGCTACACCATC.

On this clonotype itself: A much larger clone differs by one base, so this may be a read error. The J gene is TRBJ1-2, the V gene TRBV28; TRBD1 is a possible D gene (5 bases). Trimming left V 9 bases short and J 2 bases short, with 13 bases between. CDR1 is MDHEN, CDR2 SYDVKM, per germline. The CDR3 is made up of 13 amino acids. The CDR3: CARRPTVNYGYTF. CDR3 DNA: TGTGCCAGGAGGCCGACAGTCAACTATGGCTACACCTTC.

As for this clonotype: The junction departs from the called germline gene at one end, perhaps through a read error. The chain recombines TRBV6-2 or TRBV6-3 with TRBJ2-5; TRBD2 is a possible D gene (5 bases). The CDR3 runs to 11 residues. Germline loops: CDR1 MNHEY, CDR2 SVGEGT. The CDR3 reads CSSSYGETQYF. The CDR3 region has the DNA TGTTCCAGCAGTTACGGGGAGACCCAGTATTTC.

V usage is TRBV6-1 and J usage is TRBJ2-7; TRBD2 aligns across 8 bases. The germline V gene encodes CDR1 MNHNS and CDR2 SASEGT. The CDR3 sequence is 14 residues long. J was trimmed by 5 bases and V by 6 bases; bases with no gene match: 9. CDR3 DNA sequence: TGTGCCAGCAGGGATAGCGGGATGGCGGACGAGCAGTACTTC. It is translated as CASRDSGMADEQYF.

Of note for this clonotype: It is likely a read error, because the conserved phenylalanine at the end of the CDR3 is missing. The chain links TRBV12-3 or TRBV12-4 to TRBJ2-1, with 7 positions matching TRBD1. CDR3 length equals 12 residues. The CDR3 loop reads CTSSRDSSEQFS. CDR3 sequence (DNA): TGTACCAGCAGCCGGGACAGCAGTGAGCAGTTCTCC.

Details on this clonotype: At one boundary the junction diverges from the germline segment, which might be a read error. The rearrangement joins TRBV6-6 to TRBJ1-5; D ambiguous. The CDR3 has 16 amino acids. CDR1 MNHNY and CDR2 SVGAGI come from the germline V gene (reference sequence). Here the CDR3 reads CTSTVLLVYINQPQHF. CDR3 sequence (DNA): TGTACCAGCACTGTGCTGTTGGTATATATCAATCAGCCCCAGCATTTT.

Notes on this clonotype: This sequence may be a read error, since a much larger clone differs from it by one base. This chain uses TRBV7-8 with TRBJ2-7; TRBD2 might be the D (7 bases). Germline V gene sequence: CDR1 SGHVS, CDR2 FQNEAQ. This CDR3 is built from 15 residues. DNA for the CDR3: TGTGCCAGCGGCTTACGGGGGGCGGCAGGATACGAGCAGTACTTC. Translating gives CASGLRGAAGYEQYF.

This clonotype was seen once. The chain uses TRBV11-2 and TRBJ1-2; a weak D match, TRBD1 (6 bases). V lost 7 bases and J 0 bases, leaving 12 bases between the germline ends. Per germline, CDR1 SGHAT and CDR2 FQNNGV. The CDR3 covers 14 residues. The CDR3 loop reads CASNSRGTNYGYTF. The CDR3 DNA reads as TGTGCCAGCAACTCCAGGGGAACTAACTATGGCTACACCTTC.

In its sample, this clonotype was seen a few times. This chain connects TRBV5-1 to TRBJ2-5; maybe TRBD1 (6 bases). The germline CDR1 and CDR2 sequences are SGHRS and YFSETQ. The V end lost 1 base, the J end lost 4 bases, and 17 bases lay between the germline ends. The CDR3 contains 16 residues. The CDR3 DNA follows: TGCGCCAGCAGCTTGCAACCGGGACACGAGCGAGAGACCCAGTACTTC. This translates into CASSLQPGHERETQYF.

This clonotype showed up just a few times. The junction does not match germline at one end; this may be a read error. The rearrangement joins TRBV11-2 to TRBJ2-1; TRBD2 agrees at 8 bases. The CDR3 is 15 residues long. Per germline, CDR1 SGHAT and CDR2 FQNNGV. CDR3: CTSSSRTSGYNGQFF. The CDR3, as DNA: TGTACCAGCAGCTCGCGTACTAGCGGCTACAATGGGCAGTTCTTC.